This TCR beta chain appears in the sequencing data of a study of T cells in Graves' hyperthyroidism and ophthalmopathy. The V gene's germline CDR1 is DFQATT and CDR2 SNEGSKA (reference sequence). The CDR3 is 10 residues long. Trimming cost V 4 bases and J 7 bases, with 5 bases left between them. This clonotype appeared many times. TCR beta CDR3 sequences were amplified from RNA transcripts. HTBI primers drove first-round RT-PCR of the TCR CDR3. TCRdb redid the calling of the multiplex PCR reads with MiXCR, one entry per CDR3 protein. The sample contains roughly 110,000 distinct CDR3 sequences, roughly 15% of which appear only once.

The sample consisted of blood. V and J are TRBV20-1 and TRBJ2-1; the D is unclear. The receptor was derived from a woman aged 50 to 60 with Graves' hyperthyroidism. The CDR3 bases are TGCAGTGCTATGGATAATGAGCAGTTCTTC. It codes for CSAMDNEQFF.